This TCR beta chain was recorded in a study of shared clonotypes between healthy human individuals. Study results and caveats: Unshared clonotypes carried lower generation probabilities than those common to all four donors.

The ends were cut back, 6 bases at V and 5 bases at J, with 6 bases in the middle. Germline CDR1 is SGHNT and CDR2 is YENEEA. The CDR3 has 11 residues. Remarks on this clone: The antigen is unknown. Within the sample, other DNA sequences also encode this same CDR3.

The authors distributed each subset's genomic DNA evenly over several immunoSEQ plates. Using immunoSEQ multiplex PCR, the repertoire was profiled, and TCRdb retains in-frame clones only, with some absent. The repertoire holds 2 million to 2.5 million clones, approximately 95% seen once, with 0.39% in the top ten. The sequenced sample consisted of naive CD4+ T cells from PBMCs. Subset specified: CD45RA+ positively selected. This sequence was found in a man between 18 and 29 years old in good health. Some clones in this sample may be carry-over from other donors' samples. The chain couples TRBV11-3 to TRBJ2-3, with D hard to call. CDR3 sequence reads: CASSLGDTQYF. CDR3 sequence (DNA): TGTGCCAGCAGTCTGGGAGATACGCAGTATTTT.